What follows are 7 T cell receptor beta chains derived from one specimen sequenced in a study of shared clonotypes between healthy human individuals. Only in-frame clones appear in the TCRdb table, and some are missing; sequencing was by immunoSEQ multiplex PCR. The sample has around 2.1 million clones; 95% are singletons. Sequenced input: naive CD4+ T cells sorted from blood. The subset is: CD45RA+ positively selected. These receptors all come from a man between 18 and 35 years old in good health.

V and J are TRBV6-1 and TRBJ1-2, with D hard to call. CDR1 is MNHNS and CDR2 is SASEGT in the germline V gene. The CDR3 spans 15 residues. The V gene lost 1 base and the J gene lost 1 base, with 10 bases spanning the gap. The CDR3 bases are TGTGCCAGCAGTGAAGAGAGCCTGGGTAACTATGGCTACACCTTC. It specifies CASSEESLGNYGYTF.

CDR3 nucleotide sequence: TGTGCCAGCAGCCCCGACAGAGTTAATGAAAAACTGTTTTTT. It specifies CASSPDRVNEKLFF. The V gene is TRBV11-2, the J gene TRBJ1-4, with D perhaps TRBD1 (5 bases). This CDR3 region has 14 residues. Trimming took 5 bases from V and 4 from J, leaving 11 bases between them. Germline CDR1 and CDR2: SGHAT and FQNNGV.

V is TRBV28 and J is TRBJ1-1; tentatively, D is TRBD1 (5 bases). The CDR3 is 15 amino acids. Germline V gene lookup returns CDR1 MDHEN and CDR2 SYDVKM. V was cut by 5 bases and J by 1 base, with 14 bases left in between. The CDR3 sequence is CASSGRDLGNTEAFF. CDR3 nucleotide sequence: TGTGCCAGCAGTGGCAGGGATTTGGGGAACACTGAAGCTTTCTTT. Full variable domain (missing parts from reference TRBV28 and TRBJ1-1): DVKVTQSSRYLVKRTGEKVFLECVQDMDHENMFWYRQDPGLGLRLIYFSYDVKMKEKGDIPEGYSVSREKKERFSLILESASTNQTSMYLCASSGRDLGNTEAFFGQGTRLTVV.

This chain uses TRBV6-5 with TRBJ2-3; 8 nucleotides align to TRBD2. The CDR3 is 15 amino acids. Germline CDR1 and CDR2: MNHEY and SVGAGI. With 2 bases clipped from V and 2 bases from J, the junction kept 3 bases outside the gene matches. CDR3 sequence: CASSYGSGITDTQYF. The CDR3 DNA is TGTGCCAGCAGTTACGGTAGCGGGATCACAGATACGCAGTATTTT.

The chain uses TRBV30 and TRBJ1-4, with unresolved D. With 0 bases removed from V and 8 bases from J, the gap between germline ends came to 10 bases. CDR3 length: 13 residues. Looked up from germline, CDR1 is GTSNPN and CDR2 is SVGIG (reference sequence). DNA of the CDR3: TGTGCCTGGAGTGTATCAGAAGGCGAAAAACTGTTTTTT. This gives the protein CAWSVSEGEKLFF.

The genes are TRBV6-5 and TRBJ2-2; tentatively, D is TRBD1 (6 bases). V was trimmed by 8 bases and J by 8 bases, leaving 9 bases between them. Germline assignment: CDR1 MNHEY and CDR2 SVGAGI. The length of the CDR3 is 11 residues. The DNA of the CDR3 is TGTGCCAGCGCGCAGGGGGGGGAGCTGTTTTTT. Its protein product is CASAQGGELFF.

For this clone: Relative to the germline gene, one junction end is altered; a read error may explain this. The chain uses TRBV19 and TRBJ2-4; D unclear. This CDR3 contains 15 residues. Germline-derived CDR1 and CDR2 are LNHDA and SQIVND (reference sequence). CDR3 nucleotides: TGTGCCAGTAGCATAGGGCCGTTAGCCAAAAACATTCAGTACTTC. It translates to CASSIGPLAKNIQYF.